This TCR beta chain was retrieved from a study of technical replicates of blood from a handful of donors. The protocol was immunoSEQ multiplex PCR, while the TCRdb copy is restricted to in-frame clones and leaves out a portion. This table has 72,000 or so clones, approximately 96% appearing once. The germline gives CDR1 SNHLY, CDR2 FYNNEI. The CDR3 runs to 14 residues. With 6 bases clipped from V and 6 bases from J, the junction kept 7 bases outside the gene matches. The sample comprised T cells isolated from PBMCs. This sequence originates from a human donor in good health. The rearrangement joins TRBV2 to TRBJ2-7, with 11 bases that match TRBD1. This CDR3 reads CASRGQGARGEQYF. DNA of the CDR3: TGTGCCAGCAGAGGACAGGGGGCTAGGGGCGAGCAGTACTTC.